This TCR beta chain was found in a study of T cell repertoires in cytomegalovirus infection. Study-wide results and caveats: Frequencies of public TCR beta families were cumulated, and this identified carriers of CMV plus the relevant HLA. HLA-C-restricted CMV-specific TCR beta clonotypes prevailed in the ex vivo response.

TCRdb re-analysed the reads in MiXCR, keeping a single row per CDR3 protein. The repertoire consists of about 100,000 distinct CDR3 sequences, with 20% to 30% occurring once and the leading ten covering about 39%. On this clonotype itself: Its antigen is currently unknown.

CDR1 is SGHVS, CDR2 FNYEAQ, per germline. The ends lost 0 bases at V and 7 bases at J; junction bases unmatched: 12. There are 17 residues in the CDR3. The chain couples TRBV7-6 to TRBJ2-5, with 9 bases fitting TRBD2. What was sequenced was CD8+ T cells from PBMCs. The sequence was obtained from a human donor in good health (CMV status not recorded). Some clones in this sample may be carry-over from other donors' samples. The CDR3: CASSLANSGGPEGTQYF. The DNA for the CDR3 is TGTGCCAGCAGCTTAGCGAATAGCGGGGGACCCGAGGGGACCCAGTACTTC.